This is a list of T cell receptor beta chains from one sample in a study of coeliac disease. TCRdb keeps only in-frame clones here, not all; method: immunoSEQ multiplex PCR. This table holds 8,000 to 10,000 clones, 67% found once. Input material: lamina propria lymphocytes from the gut. The receptors here all came from a woman in her fifties or sixties with celiac disease. The CDR3 runs from the conserved cysteine through the conserved F or W. Each record gives: clone size, J gene, V gene, D gene, CDR3 DNA, CDR3 protein. A D gene is named only where the DNA matches it firmly. The size of a clone is reported for some rows only, either as once, few or many, or as a class for expanded clones.

once TRBJ2-5 TRBV7-6 TRBD2 TGTGCCAGCAGACCGGGACTAGCGACCCAAGAGACCCAGTACTTC CASRPGLATQETQYF
. TRBJ2-2 TRBV11-2 . TGTGCCAGCAGCCCAACCTTGGGGCAGCCGAACACCGGGGAGCTGTTTTTT CASSPTLGQPNTGELFF
. TRBJ1-1 TRBV29-1 . TGCAGCGTTGAGGGTGACTCGACAGCTAACACTGAAGCTTTCTTT CSVEGDSTANTEAFF
. TRBJ2-7 TRBV2 . TGTGCCAGCAGAAAAATGACTAGTCCGAGCTACGAGCAGTACTTC CASRKMTSPSYEQYF
. TRBJ2-2 TRBV11-2 . TGTGCCAGCAGCTCCCCCTCCCGGGCGAACACCGGGGAGCTGTTTTTT CASSSPSRANTGELFF
. TRBJ2-1 TRBV4-2 . TGTGCCAGCAGCCAAGCAGGACACAACAATGAGCAGTTCTTC CASSQAGHNNEQFF
. TRBJ2-5 TRBV20-1 TRBD2 TGTAGCGGGGTTCGAGAGACCCAGTACTTC CSGVRETQYF
. TRBJ2-7 TRBV2 . TGTGCCAGCAGTGAAGGGCCCGAGCAGTACTTC CASSEGPEQYF
. TRBJ2-1 TRBV5-5 TRBD2 TGTGCCAGCGGGACTAGCGGGATAGGCGAGCAGTTCTTC CASGTSGIGEQFF
few TRBJ2-2 TRBV10-2 TRBD2 TGCGCCAGCACTCAGCGGGAATCGAACACCGGGGAGCTGTTTTTT CASTQRESNTGELFF
. TRBJ2-3 TRBV4-3 TRBD2 TGCGCCAGCAGCTGGCCGCCGGGAGGAAACACAGATACGCAGTATTTT CASSWPPGGNTDTQYF
. TRBJ2-7 TRBV6-5 TRBD1 TGTGCCAGCAGGGGACAGGGAGACGAGCAGTACTTC CASRGQGDEQYF
. TRBJ2-3 TRBV5-8 . TGTGCCAGCAGCCCGGAGTGGTCAGGGAGCACAGATACGCAGTATTTT CASSPEWSGSTDTQYF
. TRBJ2-3 TRBV7-3 TRBD2 TGTGCCAGCAGCCCGTGGGGGACTAGCGGGAGGACAGATACGCAGTATTTT CASSPWGTSGRTDTQYF
. TRBJ1-1 TRBV5-1 . TGCGCCAGCAGCTCCGGTGTGGGGGGGCTGAACAACTTT CASSSGVGGLNNF
. TRBJ1-1 TRBV4-2 . TGTGCCAGCAGCCAAGATCTAGACACTGAAGCTTTCTTT CASSQDLDTEAFF
. TRBJ1-5 TRBV7-2 TRBD1 TGTGCCAGCAGCTTGGACAGGGGACAGCCCCAGCATTTT CASSLDRGQPQHF
. TRBJ2-1 TRBV7-6 . TGTGCCAGCAGCTTACGCGGGCCGAATGAGCAGTTCTTC CASSLRGPNEQFF
. TRBJ2-7 TRBV4-3 . TGCGCCAGCAGCCAAGATCCAGTAGCGGAGCTGGGGGAGCAGTACTTC CASSQDPVAELGEQYF
. TRBJ2-1 TRBV19 TRBD1 TGTGCCAGTAGTATAGGAGGGGGCGAGCAGTTCTTC CASSIGGGEQFF
few TRBJ1-1 TRBV5-1 . TGCGCCAGCAGCTCACAGGGAGCTCCGGACACTGAAGCTTTCTTT CASSSQGAPDTEAFF
. TRBJ2-3 TRBV19 . TGTGCCAGTAGAGGGGGCACAGATACGCAGTATTTT CASRGGTDTQYF
. TRBJ2-5 TRBV11-2 TRBD2 TGTGCCAGCAGGGCAGACTTGACTAGCGATGAGACCCAGTACTTC CASRADLTSDETQYF
few TRBJ2-3 TRBV19 . TGTGCCAGTAGTATACGGGCAGGGGACACGCAGTATTTT CASSIRAGDTQYF
. TRBJ2-7 TRBV29-1 . TGCAGCGTTGTTCATTGGGGGCGCGAGCAGTACTTC CSVVHWGREQYF
few TRBJ1-1 TRBV6-5 . TGTGCCAGCAGTTACTGGGCCAGGGGAGACACTGAAGCTTTCTTT CASSYWARGDTEAFF
. TRBJ1-2 TRBV6-1 TRBD1 TGTGCCAGCAGCGAAGATGGACAGGGGGCTTGGGGCTACACCTTC CASSEDGQGAWGYTF
. TRBJ2-7 TRBV28 TRBD1 TGTGCCACCCAGGGGACAGAATACGAGCAGTACTTC CATQGTEYEQYF
. TRBJ1-2 TRBV25-1 . TGTGCCAGCGCACAGAACTATGGCTACACCTTC CASAQNYGYTF
. TRBJ2-1 TRBV7-6 . TGTGCCAGCAGCTTGCAGGGGGGAGACAATGAGCAGTTCTTC CASSLQGGDNEQFF
few TRBJ1-3 TRBV7-9 . TGTGCCAGCAGCTTAAGTAGGGCAGGGATAAACACCATATATTTT CASSLSRAGINTIYF
. TRBJ2-7 TRBV6-1 TRBD1 TGTGCCAGCAGTGAATGGTATACAGGGGCAACCTACGAGCAGTACTTC CASSEWYTGATYEQYF
few TRBJ1-2 TRBV12-5 TRBD1 TGTGCTAGTGGTTTGGTTAGGGGGCAGGGAAACTATGGCTACACCTTC CASGLVRGQGNYGYTF
once TRBJ1-3 TRBV11-2 . TGTGCCAGCACCCTGGAGACCGCTACTTTCTCTGGAAACACCATATATTTT CASTLETATFSGNTIYF
. TRBJ2-3 TRBV5-1 . TGCGCCAGCAGCTTGACCCCGACAGGCAGAACGACAGATACGCAGTATTTT CASSLTPTGRTTDTQYF
. TRBJ1-1 TRBV11-2 TRBD1 TGTGCCAGCAGCTTACAGGGGGCTGAAGCTTTCTTT CASSLQGAEAFF
. TRBJ1-1 TRBV5-8 TRBD1 TGTGCCAGCAGCCGCCGGACAGGAAACACTGAAGCTTTCTTT CASSRRTGNTEAFF
few TRBJ2-1 TRBV5-1 TRBD2 TGCGCCAGCAGCTTGGTCGGTAGCGGGGGAGCCTACAATGAGCAGTTCTTC CASSLVGSGGAYNEQFF
. TRBJ1-5 TRBV28 TRBD1 TGTGCCAGCAACAAAGCAGGGACAGTAGGCAATCAGCCCCAGCATTTT CASNKAGTVGNQPQHF
. TRBJ2-1 TRBV7-2 . TGTGCCAGCAGCTTAGAGGTAGCGGCCAATGAGCAGTTCTTC CASSLEVAANEQFF
. TRBJ2-7 TRBV5-1 . TGCGCCAGCAGCTCCGAGCCCGCGTACGAGCAGTACTTC CASSSEPAYEQYF
. TRBJ1-4 TRBV5-1 TRBD1 TGCGCCAGCAGCTTCCAGGGGGTTAATGAAAAACTGTTTTTT CASSFQGVNEKLFF
. TRBJ1-6 TRBV6-1 . TGTGCCAGCAGGGCCGGGGTCGGGTCTTGGCCCCTCCACTTT CASRAGVGSWPLHF
. TRBJ2-2 TRBV5-4 . TGTGCCAGCAGCTGGATTCAGGGAACCCCCGGGGAGCTGTTTTTT CASSWIQGTPGELFF
few TRBJ1-3 TRBV5-6 . TGTGCCAGCAGTTGGCGGCGAAACACCATATATTTT CASSWRRNTIYF
. TRBJ1-1 TRBV5-5 TRBD1 TGTGCCAGCAGATGGGACAGGGGGCGTACTGAAGCTTTCTTT CASRWDRGRTEAFF
. TRBJ1-1 TRBV25-1 . TGTGCCAGCGCGGGGGCGGGGAACACTGAAGCTTTCTTT CASAGAGNTEAFF
. TRBJ1-5 TRBV6-6 . TGTGCCAGCAGTTACGGGCCTTATGATCAGCTCCAGCATTTT CASSYGPYDQLQHF
few TRBJ2-3 TRBV7-9 . TGTGCCAGCAGCGCAGGGGCAGATACGCAGTATTTT CASSAGADTQYF
. TRBJ2-7 TRBV6-5 . TGTGCCAGCAGTTACTCCGGGACCTACGAGCAGTACTTC CASSYSGTYEQYF
. TRBJ1-2 TRBV19 . TGTGCCAGTAGTGACAGTTTTCAGACCTATGGCTACACCTTC CASSDSFQTYGYTF
few TRBJ1-4 TRBV29-1 . TGCAGCGCCCCGGTCGGGGGAAAACTGTTTTTT CSAPVGGKLFF
few TRBJ1-2 TRBV7-9 TRBD1 TGTGCCAGCAGCCCGACAGGGCCCTATGGCTACACCTTC CASSPTGPYGYTF
once TRBJ2-7 TRBV7-8 . TGTGCCAGCAGCTTACCCACAGGGCGAAGGAACGAGCAGTACTTC CASSLPTGRRNEQYF